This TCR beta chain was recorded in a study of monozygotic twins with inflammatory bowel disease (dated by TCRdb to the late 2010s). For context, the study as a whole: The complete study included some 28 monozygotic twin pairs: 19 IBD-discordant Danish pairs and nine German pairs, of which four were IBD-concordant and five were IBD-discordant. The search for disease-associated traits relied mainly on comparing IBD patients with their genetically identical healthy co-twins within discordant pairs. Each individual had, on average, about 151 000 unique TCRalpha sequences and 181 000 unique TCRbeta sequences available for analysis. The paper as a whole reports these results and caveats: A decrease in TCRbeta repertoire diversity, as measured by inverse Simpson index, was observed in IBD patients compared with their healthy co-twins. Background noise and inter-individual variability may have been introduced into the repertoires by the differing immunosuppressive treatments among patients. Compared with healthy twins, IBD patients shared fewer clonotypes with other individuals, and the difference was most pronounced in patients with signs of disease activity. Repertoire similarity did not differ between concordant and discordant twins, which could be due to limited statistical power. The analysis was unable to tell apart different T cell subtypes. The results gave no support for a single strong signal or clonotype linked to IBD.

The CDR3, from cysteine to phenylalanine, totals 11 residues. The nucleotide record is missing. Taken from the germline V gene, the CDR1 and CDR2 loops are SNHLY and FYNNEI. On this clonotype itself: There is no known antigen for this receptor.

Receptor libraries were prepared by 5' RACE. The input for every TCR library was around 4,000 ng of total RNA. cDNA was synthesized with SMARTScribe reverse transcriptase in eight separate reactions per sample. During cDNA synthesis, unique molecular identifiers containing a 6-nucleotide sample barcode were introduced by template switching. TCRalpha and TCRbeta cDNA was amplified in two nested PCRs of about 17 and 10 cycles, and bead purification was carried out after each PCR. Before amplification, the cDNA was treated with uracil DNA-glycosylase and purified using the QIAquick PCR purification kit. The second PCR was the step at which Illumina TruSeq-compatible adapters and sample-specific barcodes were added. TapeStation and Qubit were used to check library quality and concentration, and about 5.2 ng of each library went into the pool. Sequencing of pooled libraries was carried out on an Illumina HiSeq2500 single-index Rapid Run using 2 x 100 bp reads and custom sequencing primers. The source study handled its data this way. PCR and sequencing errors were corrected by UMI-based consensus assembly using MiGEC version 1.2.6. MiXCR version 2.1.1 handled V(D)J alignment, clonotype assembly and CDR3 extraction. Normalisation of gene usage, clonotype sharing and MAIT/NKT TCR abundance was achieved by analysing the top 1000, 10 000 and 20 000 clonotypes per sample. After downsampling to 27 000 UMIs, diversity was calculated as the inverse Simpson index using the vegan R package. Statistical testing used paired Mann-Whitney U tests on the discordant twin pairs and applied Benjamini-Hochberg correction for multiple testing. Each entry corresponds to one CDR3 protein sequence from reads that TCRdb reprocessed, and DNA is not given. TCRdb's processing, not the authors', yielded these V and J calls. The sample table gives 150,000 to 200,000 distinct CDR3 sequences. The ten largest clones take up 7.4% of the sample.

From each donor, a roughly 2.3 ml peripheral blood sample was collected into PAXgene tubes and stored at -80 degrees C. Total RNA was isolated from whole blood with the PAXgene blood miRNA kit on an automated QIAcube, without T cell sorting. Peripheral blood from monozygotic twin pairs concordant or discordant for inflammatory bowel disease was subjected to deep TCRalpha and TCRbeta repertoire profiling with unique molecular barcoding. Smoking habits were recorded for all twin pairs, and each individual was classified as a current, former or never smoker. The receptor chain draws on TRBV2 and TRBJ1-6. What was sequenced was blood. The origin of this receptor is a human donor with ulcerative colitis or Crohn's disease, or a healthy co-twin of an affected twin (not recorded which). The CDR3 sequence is CASTINSPLHF.